Each of the 29 T cell receptor beta chains below was sequenced from the same sample in a study of cytomegalovirus exposure and HLA in healthy donors. The PCR used 60 Vbeta and 13 Jbeta primers. TCRdb's table, derived via immunoSEQ multiplex PCR, lists solely in-frame clones and lacks some. Of approximately 90,000 clones in the sample, 76% were seen once. The material sequenced was PBMCs. Receptor source: a male donor in good health and CMV-seronegative.

The gene calls are TRBV30 and TRBJ2-3; tentatively, D is TRBD2 (6 bases). The CDR3 runs 16 residues. With 3 bases removed from V and 4 bases from J, the gap between germline ends came to 20 bases. Germline CDR1 and CDR2: GTSNPN and SVGIG (reference sequence). In DNA form, the CDR3 reads TGTGCCTGGAGCCAAGCCGATCGGGGGTGGGCAGATACGCAGTATTTT. Amino acids: CAWSQADRGWADTQYF.

CDR3 region: CASSPEGAPNEQFF. The CDR3 region has the DNA TGCGCCAGCAGCCCGGAGGGGGCCCCCAATGAGCAGTTCTTC. The genes are TRBV4-1 and TRBJ2-1; TRBD1 might be the D (7 bases). Germline V lookup: CDR1 MGHRA, CDR2 YSYEKL. Trimming left V 4 bases short and J 6 bases short, with 13 bases between. This CDR3 region has 14 residues.

The rearrangement links TRBV6-6 to TRBJ1-1; TRBD1 aligns across 8 bases. Losses at the gene ends were 4 bases for V and 4 bases for J; bases not matched to a gene: 5. Germline V gene data show CDR1 as MNHNY and CDR2 as SVGAGI (reference sequence). The CDR3 spans 14 residues. The CDR3 DNA is TGTGCCAGCAGTTCGGACAGGGTGGGCACTGAAGCTTTCTTT. Translation gives CASSSDRVGTEAFF.

The chain couples TRBV7-2 to TRBJ1-1; D not resolved. The CDR3 sequence is 13 residues long. Germline CDR1 and CDR2: SGHTA and FQGNSA. Trimming removed 3 bases from V and 1 base from J, with 6 bases in between. Here the CDR3 reads CASSFNWNTEAFF. The CDR3 DNA sequence: TGTGCCAGCAGCTTCAACTGGAACACTGAAGCTTTCTTT.

This chain joins TRBV9 and TRBJ2-7; 11 nucleotides agree with TRBD1. Germline V lookup: CDR1 SGDLS, CDR2 YYNGEE. This CDR3 is built from 15 residues. J gave up 2 bases and V 0 bases, and 1 base lay outside the gene matches. The DNA of the CDR3 is TGTGCCAGCAGCGTAGAGGGACAGGGGGCCTACGAGCAGTACTTC. The encoded protein is CASSVEGQGAYEQYF.

The genes are TRBV5-1 and TRBJ2-3, with D tentatively TRBD1 (6 bases). The V end was cut by 0 bases, the J end by 0 bases, with 8 bases between. This CDR3 has 15 amino acids. Germline-derived CDR1 and CDR2 are SGHRS and YFSETQ. CDR3 sequence (DNA): TGCGCCAGCAGCTTGGGGACAGTAAGCACAGATACGCAGTATTTT. Translating it yields CASSLGTVSTDTQYF.

The chain employs TRBV13 and TRBJ2-7; 9 bases align to TRBD1. The V and J ends lost 5 bases and 5 bases, in that order; junction bases with no gene match: 10. Germline assignment: CDR1 PRHDT and CDR2 FYEKMQ (reference sequence). This CDR3 spans 15 amino acids. The CDR3 here is CASSPAGTGFNEQYF. The CDR3 region has the DNA TGTGCCAGCAGCCCCGCCGGGACAGGGTTCAACGAGCAGTACTTC.

The gene calls are TRBV2 and TRBJ2-2; 7 bases map to TRBD2. CDR1 is SNHLY, CDR2 FYNNEI, per germline. V shed 1 base, J shed 4 bases, and the junction held 3 bases outside the gene matches. This CDR3 spans 15 amino acids. The DNA for the CDR3 is TGTGCCAGCAGTGAAGAGGGACTATCCACCGGGGAGCTGTTTTTT. Translating it yields CASSEEGLSTGELFF.

This clone has only a few counts. The chain combines TRBV4-3 with TRBJ2-2, with TRBD1 matching 9 bases. The germline V gene has CDR1 LGHNA and CDR2 YSLEER. Trimming removed 0 bases from V and 7 bases from J; junction bases left unmatched: 6. The CDR3 consists of 16 residues. DNA of the CDR3: TGCGCCAGCAGCCAAGAGAGGGACAGGGATGTCGGGGAGCTGTTTTTT. Translating gives CASSQERDRDVGELFF.

This rearrangement joins TRBV6-5 to TRBJ1-1, with 7 positions matching TRBD1. Trimming at V came to 6 bases and at J to 5 bases, leaving 3 bases not matched to a gene. The CDR3 extends over 12 amino acids. Germline assignment: CDR1 MNHEY and CDR2 SVGAGI. In nucleotides, the CDR3 is TGTGCCAGCAGACAGGGGTTTACTGAAGCTTTCTTT. Translating it yields CASRQGFTEAFF.

This chain uses TRBV19 with TRBJ2-6, with D unresolved. V lost 5 bases, J lost 3 bases, and 8 bases lay in between. Germline V CDR1 and CDR2: LNHDA, SQIVND (reference sequence). The CDR3 runs 14 residues. CDR3 DNA: TGTGCCAGTAGTGCGAGAGATGGGGCCAACGTCCTGACTTTC. It is translated as CASSARDGANVLTF.

This clone was counted a few times. The genes are TRBV28 and TRBJ2-7; 8 bases map to TRBD1. The trim removed 5 bases at V and 4 bases at J, leaving 13 bases unmatched. The CDR3 consists of 16 residues. Germline loops: CDR1 MDHEN, CDR2 SYDVKM. The CDR3 spells CASSALTGTGLYEQYF. DNA for the CDR3: TGTGCCAGCAGTGCCCTCACCGGGACAGGTTTATACGAGCAGTACTTC.

The chain employs TRBV6-6 and TRBJ1-1, with D maybe TRBD1 (5 bases). The CDR3 extends over 13 amino acids. The V end was cut by 6 bases, the J end by 1 base, with 9 bases between. From germline, CDR1 is MNHNY and CDR2 SVGAGI (reference sequence). CDR3 region: CASRFTGNTEAFF. CDR3 nucleotides: TGTGCCAGCAGGTTTACAGGGAACACTGAAGCTTTCTTT.

This clone was seen just once. The J gene is TRBJ1-2, the V gene TRBV6-5, with D tentatively TRBD1 (6 bases). This CDR3 is 12 amino acids long. V was trimmed by 11 bases and J by 4 bases, leaving 14 bases between them. In germline, CDR1 is MNHEY, CDR2 SVGAGI. In DNA, the CDR3 is TGTGCCTCGAGGGGGGGCAGCTATGGCTACACCTTC. Protein sequence: CASRGGSYGYTF.

The chain recombines TRBV7-6 with TRBJ2-7, with TRBD1 matching over 10 bases. J gave up 1 base and V 5 bases, and 14 bases lay outside the gene matches. Germline loops: CDR1 SGHVS, CDR2 FNYEAQ. The CDR3 contains 18 residues. The CDR3 sequence is CASSIIESRDRGSYEQYF. Written as DNA, the CDR3 is TGTGCCAGCAGCATAATAGAATCCCGGGACAGGGGATCCTACGAGCAGTACTTC.

CDR3 residues: CASSLLALVNEQFF. The CDR3 nucleotides are TGTGCCAGCAGTTTATTAGCGTTAGTCAATGAGCAGTTCTTC. The rearrangement joins TRBV27 to TRBJ2-1, with D maybe TRBD2 (5 bases). Germline V gene sequence: CDR1 MNHEY, CDR2 SMNVEV (reference sequence). The CDR3 has 14 residues. V gave up 1 base and J gave up 6 bases, with 10 bases separating them.

This clone was seen more than once but under ten times. This chain uses TRBV2 with TRBJ1-5, with TRBD1 as a possible D gene (5 bases). The ends were cut back, 6 bases at V and 3 bases at J, with 12 bases in the middle. The germline CDR1 and CDR2 sequences are SNHLY and FYNNEI. This CDR3 is built from 14 residues. CDR3 sequence reads: CASRVDSFNQPQHF. The CDR3 bases are TGTGCCAGCAGAGTCGACAGTTTCAATCAGCCCCAGCATTTT. The full variable domain, rest sourced from reference TRBV2 and TRBJ1-5, is EPEVTQTPSHQVTQMGQEVILRCVPISNHLYFYWYRQILGQKVEFLVSFYNNEISEKSEIFDDQFSVERPDGSNFTLKIRSTKLEDSAMYFCASRVDSFNQPQHFGDGTRLSIL.

This chain uses TRBV6-6 with TRBJ1-5; TRBD1 agrees at 8 bases. With 6 bases clipped from V and 4 bases from J, the junction kept 5 bases outside the gene matches. The CDR3 totals 14 residues. Germline CDR1 is MNHNY and CDR2 is SVGAGI (reference sequence). CDR3 loop: CASSQTGANQPQHF. The CDR3 DNA sequence: TGTGCCAGCAGCCAGACAGGGGCTAATCAGCCCCAGCATTTT.

To note about this clone: One end of the junction does not line up with germline, which may come from a read error. The rearrangement joins TRBV7-7 to TRBJ2-3; perhaps TRBD1 as D (5 bases). Germline CDR1 reads SSHAT; CDR2 reads FNYEAQ (reference sequence). This CDR3 spans 13 amino acids. Written as DNA, the CDR3 is TGTGCTAGCAGCCTGGACATCACCGATACGCAGTATTTT. It encodes CASSLDITDTQYF.

The chain has TRBV28 and TRBJ1-2; D gene uncertain. The CDR3 runs to 14 residues. V lost 1 base and J 3 bases, leaving 9 bases between the germline ends. CDR1 MDHEN and CDR2 SYDVKM come from the germline V gene. DNA of the CDR3: TGTGCCAGCAGTTTATCCGGACTTTACTATGGCTACACCTTC. It specifies CASSLSGLYYGYTF.

CDR3 region: CASSPLGSTSGEPQHF. CDR3 coding DNA: TGTGCCAGCTCACCCCTCGGGTCCACGAGTGGAGAGCCCCAGCATTTT. The V call is TRBV18, the J call TRBJ1-5; D remains unclear. Germline V gives CDR1 KGHSH, CDR2 LQKENI. The CDR3 totals 16 residues. V was pared by 3 bases and J by 8 bases, with 20 bases between.

The chain joins TRBV7-2 to TRBJ1-2; D ambiguous. This CDR3 spans 13 amino acids. V was clipped by 3 bases and J by 6 bases, with 11 bases between them. Per the germline V gene, CDR1 is SGHTA and CDR2 is FQGNSA. This chain's CDR3 is CASSFSTKDGYTF. The CDR3 DNA sequence: TGTGCCAGCAGCTTTTCCACAAAAGATGGCTACACCTTC.

This clone has a handful of counts. V is TRBV6-5 and J is TRBJ2-3; 9 positions agree with TRBD1. The V gene's germline CDR1 is MNHEY and CDR2 SVGAGI. The CDR3 covers 15 residues. J lost 2 bases, V lost 6 bases, and 6 bases had no gene match. In DNA form, the CDR3 reads TGTGCCAGCAGGGAACAGGGGGCGGCCACAGATACGCAGTATTTT. Translating it yields CASREQGAATDTQYF.

CDR3 in DNA: TGTGCCAGCAGCTATACCTACGAGCAGTACTTC. It is translated as CASSYTYEQYF. The chain couples TRBV7-8 to TRBJ2-7; D not certain. The CDR3 contains 11 residues. Trimming took off 4 bases at V and 2 bases at J, with 3 bases between the two ends. Germline values: CDR1 SGHVS, CDR2 FQNEAQ.

The rearrangement joins TRBV19 to TRBJ2-1; TRBD2 aligns across 10 bases. This CDR3 region has 12 residues. From germline, CDR1 is LNHDA and CDR2 SQIVND (reference sequence). J was trimmed by 8 bases and V by 9 bases; bases with no gene match: 4. The CDR3 spells CASNSGRYEQFF. The CDR3 bases are TGTGCCAGCAATAGCGGGAGGTATGAGCAGTTCTTC.

The gene calls are TRBV7-2 and TRBJ1-1; possible D gene TRBD1, 5 bases. Trimming took 2 bases from V and 5 from J, leaving 24 bases between them. From germline, CDR1 is SGHTA and CDR2 FQGNSA. The CDR3 spans 18 residues. Written as DNA, the CDR3 is TGTGCCAGCAGCTTATTATCTGGTATCAGCAGGGTGGGAACTGAAGCTTTCTTT. Protein: CASSLLSGISRVGTEAFF.

The V call is TRBV28, the J call TRBJ1-1; TRBD1 is a possible D gene (5 bases). The CDR3 consists of 16 residues. The V end was cut by 4 bases, the J end by 0 bases, with 15 bases between. Looked up from germline, CDR1 is MDHEN and CDR2 is SYDVKM. The chain's CDR3 is CASSSPGSGMNTEAFF. As DNA, the CDR3 is TGTGCCAGCAGTTCCCCAGGGTCAGGTATGAACACTGAAGCTTTCTTT.

The chain combines TRBV28 with TRBJ1-2; 8 bases are shared with TRBD1. The V gene's germline CDR1 is MDHEN and CDR2 SYDVKM. The CDR3 consists of 15 residues. The V gene end was trimmed by 2 bases and the J gene end by 6 bases; junction bases not matched to a gene: 8. The CDR3: CASSLAGGVNNGYTF. As DNA, the CDR3 is TGTGCCAGCAGTTTAGCAGGGGGCGTTAATAATGGCTACACCTTC.

This clone was observed a few times. The chain employs TRBV15 and TRBJ2-2, with TRBD2 matching over 7 bases. Germline V gene sequence: CDR1 LNHNV, CDR2 YYDKDF (reference sequence). Germline trimming cut 5 bases from V and 5 bases from J; bases unmatched to any gene: 11. This CDR3 is built from 16 residues. CDR3 amino acids: CATSQTGRGRTGELFF. The CDR3 nucleotides read TGTGCCACCAGCCAGACTGGGAGGGGCCGGACCGGGGAGCTGTTTTTT.